The 9 T cell receptor beta chains in this list originate from one sample, sequenced in a study of naive and memory T cell subsets. Two oligonucleotides, mixed equimolar, formed the beta constant-region primer covering TRBC1 and TRBC2. TCRdb re-called the UMI-ligation and nested PCR reads with MiXCR, one entry per CDR3 protein. The sample includes some 100,000 distinct CDR3 sequences, 6% to 7.5% of them seen just once. Material: central memory CD4+ T cells from blood. All receptors derive from a human donor in good health.

In this sample, this clonotype turned up many times. The chain employs TRBV7-3 and TRBJ2-1; 8 nucleotides line up with TRBD1. Trimming took 0 bases from V and 9 from J; bases not matched to a gene: 10. CDR1 and CDR2 (germline): SGHTA, FQGTGA. The CDR3 consists of 16 residues. The CDR3 reads CASSLTGGQGGGEQFF. DNA of the CDR3: TGTGCCAGCAGCTTAACTGGCGGACAGGGAGGTGGTGAGCAGTTCTTC.

Ten or more counts support this clonotype. This chain links TRBV7-2 with TRBJ2-1; D possibly corresponds to TRBD2 (5 bases). Per germline, CDR1 SGHTA and CDR2 FQGNSA. The CDR3 covers 16 residues. The V end lost 5 bases, the J end lost 0 bases, and 14 bases lay between the germline ends. CDR3 region: CASSPASGTSYNEQFF. As DNA, the CDR3 is TGTGCCAGCAGCCCGGCGAGCGGAACCTCCTACAATGAGCAGTTCTTC. Drawing the rest from reference TRBV7-2 and TRBJ2-1, the complete variable domain is GAGVSQSPSNKVTEKGKDVELRCDPISGHTALYWYRQSLGQGLEFLIYFQGNSAPDKSGLPSDRFSAERTGGSVSTLTIQRTQQEDSAVYLCASSPASGTSYNEQFFGPGTRLTVL.

In this sample, this clonotype turned up many times. The rearrangement joins TRBV24-1 to TRBJ2-5, with 11 nucleotides matching TRBD1. After removal of 7 bases from V and 2 bases from J, the junction contained 2 bases not matched to a gene. The CDR3 has 14 amino acids. In germline, CDR1 is KGHDR, CDR2 SFDVKD. The CDR3 reads CATRDRGQQETQYF. In DNA, the CDR3 is TGTGCCACCAGGGACAGGGGGCAACAAGAGACCCAGTACTTC.

This clonotype has just a few counts. V is TRBV7-9 and J is TRBJ1-5; a possible D gene is TRBD1 (6 bases). The CDR3 runs to 14 residues. CDR1 is SEHNR, CDR2 FQNEAQ, per germline (reference sequence). Trimming pared 8 bases from V and 4 bases from J, leaving 15 bases between. The CDR3 DNA reads TGTGCCAGCCAACAGGACAGCCAGAATCAGCCCCAGCATTTT. Translation gives CASQQDSQNQPQHF. Full variable domain (remainder filled in from reference TRBV7-9 and TRBJ1-5): DTGVSQNPRHKITKRGQNVTFRCDPISEHNRLYWYRQTLGQGPEFLTYFQNEAQLEKSRLLSDRFSAERPKGSFSTLEIQRTEQGDSAMYLCASQQDSQNQPQHFGDGTRLSIL.

This clonotype showed up many times. The chain uses TRBV7-2 and TRBJ1-2; 9 bases map to TRBD1. This CDR3 has 16 amino acids. CDR1 is SGHTA and CDR2 is FQGNSA in the germline V gene. Trimming at V came to 4 bases and at J to 0 bases, leaving 6 bases not matched to a gene. In DNA form, the CDR3 reads TGTGCCAGCAGCTGGACAGGGGCACTAGCTAACTATGGCTACACCTTC. As protein: CASSWTGALANYGYTF.

The chain recombines TRBV19 with TRBJ2-1; D is unresolved. The germline V and J ends were trimmed by 0 bases and 0 bases, with 12 bases remaining between them. Germline CDR1 LNHDA, CDR2 SQIVND (reference sequence). The CDR3 loop spans 17 amino acids. The CDR3 region is CASSIDSRISSYNEQFF. As DNA, the CDR3 is TGTGCCAGTAGTATAGATTCGAGGATAAGCTCCTACAATGAGCAGTTCTTC.

This clonotype occurred many times. This chain connects TRBV20-1 to TRBJ1-1; D is possibly TRBD1 (5 bases). The V end lost 6 bases, the J end lost 2 bases, and 13 bases lay between the germline ends. Germline V gives CDR1 DFQATT, CDR2 SNEGSKA (reference sequence). The CDR3 runs 13 residues. The CDR3, as DNA: TGCAGTGCCGGGCAGGGAATCAACACTGAAGCTTTCTTT. Protein sequence: CSAGQGINTEAFF.

The rearrangement links TRBV6-6 to TRBJ2-7; TRBD2 aligns across 7 bases. The CDR3 runs to 14 residues. Germline CDR1 and CDR2: MNHNY and SVGAGI (reference sequence). Trimming cost V 6 bases and J 5 bases; bases outside gene matches: 10. CDR3 sequence: CASRQRRGSDEQYF. CDR3 nucleotides: TGTGCCAGCAGGCAGAGGCGGGGGAGTGACGAGCAGTACTTC.

This clonotype was seen only once. A read error may be the cause here, since a much bigger clone is one base away. The chain employs TRBV4-2 and TRBJ1-5, with TRBD1 as a possible D gene (5 bases). This CDR3 spans 15 amino acids. Germline V gene sequence: CDR1 LGHNA, CDR2 YNFKEQ. The CDR3 DNA follows: TGTGTCAGCAGCCAAGACGGGGGAAGCAATCAGCCCCAGCATTTT. Protein sequence: CVSSQDGGSNQPQHF.